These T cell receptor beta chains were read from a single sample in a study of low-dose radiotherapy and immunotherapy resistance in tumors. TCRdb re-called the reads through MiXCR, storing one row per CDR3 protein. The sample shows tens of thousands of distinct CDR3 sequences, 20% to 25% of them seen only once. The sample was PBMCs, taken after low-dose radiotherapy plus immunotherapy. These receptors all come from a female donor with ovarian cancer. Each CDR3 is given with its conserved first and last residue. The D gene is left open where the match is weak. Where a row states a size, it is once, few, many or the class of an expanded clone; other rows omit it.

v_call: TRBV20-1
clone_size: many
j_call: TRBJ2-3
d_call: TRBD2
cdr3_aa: CSARVSGAGADTQYF
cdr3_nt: TGCAGTGCTAGAGTATCCGGGGCGGGAGCAGATACGCAGTATTTT

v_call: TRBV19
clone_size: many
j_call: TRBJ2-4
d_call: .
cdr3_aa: CASSTIDPLRKNIQYF
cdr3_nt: TGTGCCAGTAGTACCATAGATCCATTGCGGAAAAACATTCAGTACTTC

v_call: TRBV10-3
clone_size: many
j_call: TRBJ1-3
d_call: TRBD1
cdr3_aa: CATTGVPLGSGNTIYF
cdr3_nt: TGTGCCACAACAGGGGTCCCGCTGGGGTCTGGAAACACCATATATTTT

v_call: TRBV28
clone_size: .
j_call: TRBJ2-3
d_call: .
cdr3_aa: CASLMGRGRDTQYF
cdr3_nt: TGTGCCAGCCTTATGGGGCGGGGTCGTGATACGCAGTATTTT

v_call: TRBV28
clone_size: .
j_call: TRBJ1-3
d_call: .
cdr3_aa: CASSLGGNTIYF
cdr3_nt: TGTGCCAGCAGTTTAGGTGGAAACACCATATATTTT

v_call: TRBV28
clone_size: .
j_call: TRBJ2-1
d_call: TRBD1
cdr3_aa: CASRSGTGGGGSYNEQFF
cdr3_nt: TGTGCCAGCAGGTCCGGGACAGGGGGGGGTGGGTCTTACAATGAGCAGTTCTTC

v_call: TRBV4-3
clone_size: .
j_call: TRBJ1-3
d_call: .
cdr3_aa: CASSQANLGGSGNTIYF
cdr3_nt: TGCGCCAGCAGCCAAGCTAATTTGGGAGGCTCTGGAAACACCATATATTTT

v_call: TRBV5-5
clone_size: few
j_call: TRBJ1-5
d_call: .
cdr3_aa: CASSLATGYNQPQHF
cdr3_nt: TGTGCCAGCAGCTTGGCGACGGGCTACAATCAGCCCCAGCATTTT

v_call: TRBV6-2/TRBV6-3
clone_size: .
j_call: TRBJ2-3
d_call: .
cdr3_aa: CASSEAGRDTQYF
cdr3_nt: TGTGCCAGCAGTGAAGCAGGGAGAGATACGCAGTATTTT

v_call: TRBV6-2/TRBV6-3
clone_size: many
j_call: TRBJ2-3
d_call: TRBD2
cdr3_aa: CASSRVAGATDTQYF
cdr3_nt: TGTGCCAGCAGTCGAGTGGCGGGAGCCACAGATACGCAGTATTTT

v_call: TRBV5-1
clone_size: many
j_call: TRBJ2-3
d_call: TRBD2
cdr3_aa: CASSERPSGGTDTQYF
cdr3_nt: TGCGCCAGCAGCGAGCGACCTAGCGGGGGTACAGATACGCAGTATTTT

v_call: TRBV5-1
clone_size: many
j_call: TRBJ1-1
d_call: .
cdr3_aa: CASSPAPGGSTEAFF
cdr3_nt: TGCGCCAGCAGCCCGGCCCCCGGGGGGAGCACTGAAGCTTTCTTT

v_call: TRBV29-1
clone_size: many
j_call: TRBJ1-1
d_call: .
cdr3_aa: CSAQGRMNTEAFF
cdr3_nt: TGCAGCGCTCAGGGGAGGATGAACACTGAAGCTTTCTTT

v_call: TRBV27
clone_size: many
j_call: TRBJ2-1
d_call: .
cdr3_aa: CASSTLRLLMRQFF
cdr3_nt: TGTGCCAGCAGTACCCTCAGACTCTTGATGAGACAGTTCTTC

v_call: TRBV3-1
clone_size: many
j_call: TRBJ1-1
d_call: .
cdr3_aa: CASSQEGRVSTEAFF
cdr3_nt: TGTGCCAGCAGCCAAGAGGGCAGAGTGAGTACTGAAGCTTTCTTT

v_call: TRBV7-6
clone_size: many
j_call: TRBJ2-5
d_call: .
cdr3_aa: CASSPGGGETQYF
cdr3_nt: TGTGCCAGCAGCCCAGGGGGAGGAGAGACCCAGTACTTC

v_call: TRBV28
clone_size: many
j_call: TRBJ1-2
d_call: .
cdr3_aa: CASRDPADGYTF
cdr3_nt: TGTGCCAGCAGGGACCCGGCGGATGGCTACACCTTC

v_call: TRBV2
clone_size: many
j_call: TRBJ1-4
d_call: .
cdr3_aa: CASSDVGTANEKLFF
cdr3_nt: TGTGCCAGCAGTGATGTCGGGACCGCTAATGAAAAACTGTTTTTT

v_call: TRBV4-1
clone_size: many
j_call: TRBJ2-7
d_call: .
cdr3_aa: CASSHQTLRVHEQYF
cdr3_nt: TGCGCCAGCAGCCACCAAACTCTCAGGGTCCACGAGCAGTACTTC

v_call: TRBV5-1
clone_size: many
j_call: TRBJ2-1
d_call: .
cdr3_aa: CASSHSGGGSSYNEQFF
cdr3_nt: TGCGCCAGCAGCCATTCTGGCGGAGGGAGCTCCTACAATGAGCAGTTCTTC

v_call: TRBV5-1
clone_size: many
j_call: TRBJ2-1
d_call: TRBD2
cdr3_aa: CASSPGLAANEQFF
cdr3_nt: TGCGCCAGCAGCCCGGGACTAGCGGCCAATGAGCAGTTCTTC